These 13 T cell receptor beta chains were sequenced from one sample in a study of early T cells in non-severe SARS-CoV-2 infection. A single record per CDR3 protein comes from TCRdb applying MiXCR to the 5' RACE reads. Among more than 65,000 distinct CDR3 sequences, around 13% were seen once, and the ten largest hold 1.4%. Sequencing used whole blood. These receptors all stem from an adult who was a healthcare worker with PCR-confirmed SARS-CoV-2 infection or an uninfected control (not recorded which).

Ten or more counts support this clonotype. The chain recombines TRBV10-3 with TRBJ1-2; D uncertain. This CDR3 comprises 12 residues. The germline V gene encodes CDR1 ENHRY and CDR2 SYGVKD. The V end was cut by 8 bases, the J end by 7 bases, with 14 bases between. The CDR3 DNA follows: TGTGCCATCGGGGAGGCCGGACCTGGCTACACCTTC. Amino acid sequence: CAIGEAGPGYTF.

This clonotype was seen many times. The J gene is TRBJ1-3, the V gene TRBV7-2; D gene unclear. Germline V gene sequence: CDR1 SGHTA, CDR2 FQGNSA. Trimming took off 2 bases at V and 4 bases at J, with 18 bases between the two ends. The CDR3 runs to 17 residues. CDR3 amino acids: CASSLQRGPSSGNTIYF. The CDR3, as DNA: TGTGCCAGCAGCTTACAGCGCGGGCCGTCAAGCGGAAACACCATATATTTT. Full variable domain (rest looked up from reference TRBV7-2 and TRBJ1-3): GAGVSQSPSNKVTEKGKDVELRCDPISGHTALYWYRQSLGQGLEFLIYFQGNSAPDKSGLPSDRFSAERTGGSVSTLTIQRTQQEDSAVYLCASSLQRGPSSGNTIYFGEGSWLTVV.

At least ten counts were recorded for this clonotype. The chain has TRBV11-2 and TRBJ2-7, with D maybe TRBD1 (6 bases). There are 11 residues in the CDR3. Germline V CDR1 and CDR2: SGHAT, FQNNGV. V lost 4 bases and J 11 bases, leaving 12 bases between the germline ends. Written as DNA, the CDR3 is TGTGCCAGCAGCTCTGGACAGATTGAGTACTTC. It encodes CASSSGQIEYF.

This clonotype has more than one count but fewer than ten. The chain couples TRBV30 to TRBJ2-5; 9 nucleotides agree with TRBD1. The CDR3 runs to 16 residues. The V gene's germline CDR1 is GTSNPN and CDR2 SVGIG (reference sequence). Trimming at V came to 3 bases and at J to 5 bases, leaving 13 bases not matched to a gene. Here the CDR3 DNA reads TGTGCCTGGAGCCTCCCCGCCGGGACAGGGCTTGAGACCCAGTACTTC. It yields the protein CAWSLPAGTGLETQYF.

The chain recombines TRBV6-5 with TRBJ1-2, with D perhaps TRBD1 (6 bases). CDR1 and CDR2 from the germline V gene are MNHEY and SVGAGI. The CDR3 runs 16 residues. The V end was cut by 0 bases, the J end by 5 bases, with 16 bases between. The CDR3 nucleotides read TGTGCCAGCAGTTACTCGACGGGGGGCAGACCGTATGGCTACACCTTC. Translation gives CASSYSTGGRPYGYTF.

The V and J genes are TRBV19 and TRBJ1-6, with D uncertain. CDR1 is LNHDA, CDR2 SQIVND, per germline (reference sequence). Trimming removed 3 bases at V and 4 bases at J, with 7 bases between. The length of the CDR3 is 14 residues. The CDR3 coding sequence is TGTGCCAGTAGTATGTTGGATTATAATTCACCCCTCCACTTT. This translates into CASSMLDYNSPLHF. Variable domain in full (rest from reference TRBV19 and TRBJ1-6): DGGITQSPKYLFRKEGQNVTLSCEQNLNHDAMYWYRQDPGQGLRLIYYSQIVNDFQKGDIAEGYSVSREKKESFPLTVTSAQKNPTAFYLCASSMLDYNSPLHFGNGTRLTVT.

This clonotype has just a few counts. The V and J genes are TRBV5-1 and TRBJ1-5; no clear D gene. The CDR3 loop spans 15 amino acids. V was pared by 0 bases and J by 2 bases, with 9 bases between. CDR1 and CDR2 (germline): SGHRS, YFSETQ. The CDR3 nucleotides read TGCGCCAGCAGCTTGGCATCGGGAGGCAATCAGCCCCAGCATTTT. Translated, it gives CASSLASGGNQPQHF.

This chain joins TRBV14 and TRBJ1-4; 7 bases line up with TRBD1. The V and J ends lost 2 bases and 0 bases, in that order; junction bases with no gene match: 6. Germline-derived CDR1 and CDR2 are SGHDN and FVKESK. The CDR3 contains 17 residues. The CDR3 loop reads CASSQRTGLATNEKLFF. CDR3 DNA sequence: TGTGCCAGCAGCCAACGGACAGGCCTGGCAACTAATGAAAAACTGTTTTTT.

The rearrangement joins TRBV19 to TRBJ2-3; D call uncertain. CDR1 and CDR2 from the germline V gene are LNHDA and SQIVND (reference sequence). The CDR3 runs 13 residues. The ends were cut back, 5 bases at V and 6 bases at J, with 12 bases in the middle. CDR3 sequence reads: CASSPSHGDTQYF. In nucleotides, the CDR3 is TGTGCCAGTAGTCCCTCACATGGGGATACGCAGTATTTT. Variable domain in full (rest from reference TRBV19 and TRBJ2-3): DGGITQSPKYLFRKEGQNVTLSCEQNLNHDAMYWYRQDPGQGLRLIYYSQIVNDFQKGDIAEGYSVSREKKESFPLTVTSAQKNPTAFYLCASSPSHGDTQYFGPGTRLTVL.

There are many counts of this clonotype. CDR3 region: CASSIDLLQGMKLFF. In nucleotides, the CDR3 is TGTGCCAGTAGTATAGATCTCCTTCAGGGGATGAAACTGTTTTTT. This chain links TRBV19 with TRBJ1-4; a possible D gene is TRBD1 (6 bases). The length of the CDR3 is 15 residues. The V gene lost 0 bases and the J gene lost 11 bases, with 16 bases spanning the gap. Germline assignment: CDR1 LNHDA and CDR2 SQIVND (reference sequence).

The rearrangement joins TRBV20-1 to TRBJ2-1; 7 nucleotides agree with TRBD2. The ends lost 0 bases at V and 6 bases at J; junction bases unmatched: 5. The germline gives CDR1 DFQATT, CDR2 SNEGSKA (reference sequence). The CDR3 loop spans 14 amino acids. The CDR3 DNA sequence: TGCAGTGCTAGAGATTGGGGGGGGACCAATGAGCAGTTCTTC. Protein sequence: CSARDWGGTNEQFF.

The sample holds many counts of this clonotype. V and J are TRBV6-1 and TRBJ2-7, with 7 bases matching TRBD1. Trimming at V came to 6 bases and at J to 4 bases, leaving 6 bases not matched to a gene. The CDR3 extends over 13 amino acids. The germline CDR1 and CDR2 sequences are MNHNS and SASEGT. The CDR3, as DNA: TGTGCCAGCAGCAAGACAGGGTATTACGAGCAGTACTTC. Encoded protein: CASSKTGYYEQYF.

The chain employs TRBV11-2 and TRBJ2-1; D ambiguous. The CDR3 is 14 residues long. CDR1 and CDR2 from the germline V gene are SGHAT and FQNNGV. The V end was cut by 5 bases, the J end by 0 bases, with 8 bases between. The CDR3 nucleotides read TGTGCCAGCAGCACAGTGAGCTCCTACAATGAGCAGTTCTTC. It translates to CASSTVSSYNEQFF.